Listed below are T cell receptor beta chains from one sample, sequenced in a study of shared clonotypes between healthy human individuals. Measured with immunoSEQ multiplex PCR; TCRdb has only the in-frame clones, and not every one. This table has 600,000 to 700,000 clones, around three quarters appearing once. The sequencing sample was made of memory CD4+ T cells sorted from blood. These receptors all stem from a woman aged 25 to 39 in good health. Each CDR3 is given with its conserved first and last residue. D genes are given only for firm matches. Clone size is stated in some rows and not others, as once, few, many or a class when expanded.

-	-	TRBV5-4	TRBJ1-1	CASSLQGIGNTEAFF	TGTGCCAGCAGCTTGCAGGGGATCGGGAACACTGAAGCTTTCTTT
-	-	TRBV28	TRBJ1-2	CASSLWAEYGYTF	TGTGCCAGCAGTTTATGGGCAGAATATGGCTACACCTTC
-	many	TRBV5-1	TRBJ1-1	CASSKSGTTNTEAFF	TGCGCCAGCAGCAAATCCGGGACAACGAACACTGAAGCTTTCTTT
TRBD1	-	TRBV19	TRBJ1-5	CASSPTQGRNGGNQPQHF	TGTGCCAGTAGTCCTACACAGGGGAGGAATGGTGGCAATCAGCCCCAGCATTTT
TRBD2	-	TRBV2	TRBJ2-5	CASSQPRAGLYQETQYF	TGTGCCAGCAGTCAACCCAGAGCGGGGTTATACCAAGAGACCCAGTACTTC
TRBD2	-	TRBV7-8	TRBJ2-7	CASSLVWLAGGEQYF	TGTGCCAGCAGCTTAGTCTGGCTAGCGGGAGGCGAGCAGTACTTC
-	once	TRBV25-1	TRBJ2-5	CASSLGGGTQYF	TGTGCCAGCAGTCTAGGGGGGGGGACCCAGTACTTC
TRBD1	-	TRBV5-8	TRBJ2-7	CASSLAGTGGYEQYF	TGTGCCAGCAGCTTGGCCGGGACAGGAGGTTACGAGCAGTACTTC
TRBD2	once	TRBV4-1	TRBJ2-7	CASSQAAGVRYEQYF	TGCGCCAGCAGCCAAGCGGCGGGAGTCCGCTACGAGCAGTACTTC
TRBD1	-	TRBV27	TRBJ2-4	CASSQRQGGVAKNIQYF	TGTGCCAGCAGTCAAAGACAGGGGGGGGTGGCCAAAAACATTCAGTACTTC
TRBD2	-	TRBV28	TRBJ2-7	CASNSAGDFEQYF	TGTGCCAGCAATTCGGCGGGAGATTTCGAGCAGTACTTC
-	once	TRBV27	TRBJ1-1	CASKSYIKADQNTEAFF	TGTGCCAGCAAGTCTTATATTAAGGCAGACCAGAACACTGAAGCTTTCTTT
-	-	TRBV6-4	TRBJ1-5	CAPGGGQPQHF	TGTGCCCCCGGAGGAGGGCAGCCCCAGCATTTT
TRBD2	-	TRBV7-8	TRBJ2-3	CASSFTGTRTDTQYF	TGTGCCAGCAGCTTTACCGGGACTAGGACAGATACGCAGTATTTT
-	once	TRBV28	TRBJ1-5	CASSFTTRIQPQHF	TGTGCCAGCAGTTTTACCACGCGAATCCAGCCCCAGCATTTT
-	-	TRBV5-6	TRBJ2-3	CASSFAVAGASTDTQYF	TGTGCCAGCAGCTTTGCGGTCGCGGGGGCCAGCACAGATACGCAGTATTTT
-	-	TRBV29-1	TRBJ1-2	CSVDSINYGYTF	TGCAGCGTTGACTCCATAAACTATGGCTACACCTTC
-	-	TRBV28	TRBJ2-2	CASSSRTAFAALFF	TGTGCCAGCAGTTCTCGGACTGCCTTCGCGGCGCTGTTTTTT
-	-	TRBV6-5	TRBJ2-2	CASSYIDRNTGELFF	TGTGCCAGCAGTTATATAGACAGGAACACCGGGGAGCTGTTTTTT
-	once	TRBV19	TRBJ1-2	CASRDVQGVGYGYTF	TGTGCCAGTAGGGACGTACAGGGTGTCGGCTATGGCTACACCTTC
-	-	TRBV28	TRBJ1-2	CASSLSGALTYGYTF	TGTGCCAGCAGTTTATCCGGGGCGCTCACCTATGGCTACACCTTC
TRBD1	-	TRBV4-1	TRBJ1-4	CASSRGTGVSNEKLFF	TGCGCCAGCAGCCGAGGGACAGGGGTTTCTAATGAAAAACTGTTTTTT
-	-	TRBV28	TRBJ2-7	CASSPGGAGYDSYEQYF	TGTGCCAGCAGCCCGGGCGGGGCAGGGTACGACTCCTACGAGCAGTACTTC
TRBD1	-	TRBV7-2	TRBJ1-2	CASRGQGISYGYTF	TGTGCCAGCAGGGGACAGGGTATTAGTTATGGCTACACCTTC
-	many	TRBV5-1	TRBJ1-1	CASSPQGGQPEAFF	TGCGCCAGCAGCCCGCAAGGGGGGCAGCCTGAAGCTTTCTTT
-	-	TRBV11-3	TRBJ1-1	CASSSRGYTEAFF	TGTGCCAGCAGCTCTAGGGGGTACACTGAAGCTTTCTTT
-	-	TRBV6-6	TRBJ1-3	CASSPGKGRGNTIYF	TGTGCCAGCAGCCCCGGGAAGGGGAGGGGAAACACCATATATTTT
-	-	TRBV6-1	TRBJ1-2	CASGPDYGYTF	TGTGCCAGCGGGCCGGACTATGGCTACACCTTC
-	-	TRBV7-9	TRBJ2-7	CATEEGWEQYF	TGTGCCACAGAGGAGGGTTGGGAGCAGTACTTC
TRBD1	-	TRBV28	TRBJ1-2	CATTPLGTGGYGYTF	TGTGCCACCACCCCCCTCGGGACAGGGGGCTATGGCTACACCTTC
-	-	TRBV7-9	TRBJ1-4	CASSSNRAVLEKLFF	TGTGCCAGCAGCTCAAACAGGGCTGTTCTTGAAAAACTGTTTTTT
-	few	TRBV2	TRBJ1-2	CASRNVGSSHYGYTF	TGTGCCAGCAGGAACGTTGGCAGCAGCCACTATGGCTACACCTTC
-	-	TRBV25-1	TRBJ2-1	CASSSRDLTYNEQFF	TGTGCCAGCAGTTCCAGGGACCTTACCTACAATGAGCAGTTCTTC
-	-	TRBV7-2	TRBJ2-3	CASTSLAPDTQYF	TGTGCCAGCACCTCACTAGCCCCAGATACGCAGTATTTT
-	-	TRBV6-1	TRBJ2-2	CASRLVVDGELFF	TGTGCCAGCAGATTGGTCGTCGACGGGGAGCTGTTTTTT
TRBD1	-	TRBV11-3	TRBJ2-1	CASSRQGTPYNEQFF	TGTGCCAGCAGCAGACAGGGGACGCCCTACAATGAGCAGTTCTTC
-	-	TRBV19	TRBJ2-7	CASSTGPGTYEQYF	TGTGCCAGTAGTACGGGGCCAGGAACCTACGAGCAGTACTTC
-	-	TRBV6-5	TRBJ2-3	CASGIRVQDTQYF	TGTGCCAGCGGGATAAGGGTTCAAGATACGCAGTATTTT
-	-	TRBV19	TRBJ2-1	CASSTAAWFYNEQFF	TGTGCCAGTAGTACGGCGGCATGGTTTTACAATGAGCAGTTCTTC
-	few	TRBV5-6	TRBJ2-5	CASSTGDLQETQYF	TGTGCCAGCAGCACGGGGGACCTCCAAGAGACCCAGTACTTC
TRBD1	-	TRBV18	TRBJ2-7	CASSPTGAQNEQYF	TGTGCCAGCTCACCCACAGGGGCGCAGAACGAGCAGTACTTC
-	-	TRBV28	TRBJ2-7	CASTRGQITYEQYF	TGTGCCAGCACCAGAGGACAGATAACCTACGAGCAGTACTTC
TRBD2	once	TRBV25-1	TRBJ2-5	CASTKSPRAGVRETQYF	TGTGCCAGCACCAAGTCCCCACGAGCGGGAGTAAGAGAGACCCAGTACTTC
TRBD1	-	TRBV18	TRBJ2-1	CASSPLTDRATYNEQFF	TGTGCCAGCTCACCACTCACAGACAGGGCAACCTACAATGAGCAGTTCTTC
-	-	TRBV9	TRBJ1-1	CASSVGGLQNTEAFF	TGTGCCAGCAGCGTAGGAGGACTCCAGAACACTGAAGCTTTCTTT
-	-	TRBV11-3	TRBJ2-7	CASSPGDSPYEQYF	TGTGCCAGCAGCCCGGGGGACAGCCCCTACGAGCAGTACTTC
-	-	TRBV2	TRBJ1-1	CASKALWGQTEAFF	TGTGCCAGCAAGGCGTTATGGGGTCAGACTGAAGCTTTCTTT
TRBD1	once	TRBV7-3	TRBJ2-5	CASSLTSDRVETQYF	TGTGCCAGCAGCCTCACATCGGACAGGGTCGAGACCCAGTACTTC
-	-	TRBV18	TRBJ2-5	CASSPSGQETQYF	TGTGCCAGCTCACCCTCGGGGCAAGAGACCCAGTACTTC
-	-	TRBV5-4	TRBJ2-5	CASSFGESNQETQYF	TGTGCCAGCAGTTTTGGGGAATCAAACCAAGAGACCCAGTACTTC
TRBD2	-	TRBV29-1	TRBJ2-5	CSVARLAEETQYF	TGCAGCGTTGCGCGGCTAGCGGAAGAGACCCAGTACTTC
TRBD1	-	TRBV2	TRBJ2-5	CASSAMGQEGETQYF	TGTGCCAGCAGTGCCATGGGACAGGAAGGAGAGACCCAGTACTTC
TRBD1	-	TRBV10-3	TRBJ2-1	CAISDPGQGRAGEQFF	TGTGCCATCAGTGACCCAGGACAGGGGCGGGCGGGTGAGCAGTTCTTC
TRBD2	-	TRBV19	TRBJ2-1	CASSIKASGMYVSNEQFF	TGTGCCAGTAGTATAAAGGCTAGCGGGATGTATGTAAGCAATGAGCAGTTCTTC